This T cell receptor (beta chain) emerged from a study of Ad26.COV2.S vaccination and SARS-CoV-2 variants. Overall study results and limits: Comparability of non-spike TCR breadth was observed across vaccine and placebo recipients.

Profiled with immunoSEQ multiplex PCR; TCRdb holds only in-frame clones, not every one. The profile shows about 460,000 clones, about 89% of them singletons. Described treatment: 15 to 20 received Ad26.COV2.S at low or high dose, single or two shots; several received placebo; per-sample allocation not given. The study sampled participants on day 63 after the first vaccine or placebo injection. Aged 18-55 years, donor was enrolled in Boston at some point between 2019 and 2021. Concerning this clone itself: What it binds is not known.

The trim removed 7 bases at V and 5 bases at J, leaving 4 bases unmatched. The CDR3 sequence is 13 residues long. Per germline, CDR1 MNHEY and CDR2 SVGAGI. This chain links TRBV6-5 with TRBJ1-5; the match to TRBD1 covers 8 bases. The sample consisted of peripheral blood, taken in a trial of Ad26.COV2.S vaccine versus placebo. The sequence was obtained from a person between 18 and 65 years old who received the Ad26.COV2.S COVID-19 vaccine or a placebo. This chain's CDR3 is CASTDRGDQPQHF. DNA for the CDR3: TGTGCCAGCACCGACAGGGGCGATCAGCCCCAGCATTTT.